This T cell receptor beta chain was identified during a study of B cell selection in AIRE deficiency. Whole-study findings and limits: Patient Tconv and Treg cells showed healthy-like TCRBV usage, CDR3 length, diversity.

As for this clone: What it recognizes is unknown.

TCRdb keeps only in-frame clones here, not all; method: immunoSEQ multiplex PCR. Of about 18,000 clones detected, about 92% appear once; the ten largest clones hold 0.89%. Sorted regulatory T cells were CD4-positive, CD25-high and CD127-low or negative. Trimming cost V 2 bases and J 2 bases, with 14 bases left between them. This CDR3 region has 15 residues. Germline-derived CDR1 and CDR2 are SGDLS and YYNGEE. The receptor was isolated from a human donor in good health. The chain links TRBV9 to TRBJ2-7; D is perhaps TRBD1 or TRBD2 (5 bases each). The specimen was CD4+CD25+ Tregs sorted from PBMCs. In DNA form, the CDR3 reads TGTGCCAGCAGCGTCGGGACCTTAGGGACCTACGAGCAGTACTTC. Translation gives CASSVGTLGTYEQYF.